Here is one T cell receptor beta chain with its context. The antigen this receptor binds is unknown. One base away there is no much larger clone; base qualities are not given. At the junction V is shortened by 3 bases and J by 1 base; bases outside the gene matches: 11. From cysteine to phenylalanine, the CDR3 is 17 amino acids long. Left in the record is the CDR3 DNA by itself, 51 bases read in frame from the first base. CDR1 and CDR2 are read off the germline V gene as KGHSH and LQKENI. Libraries were prepared through the immunoSEQ multiplex PCR assay. Entries here come from immuneACCESS through TCRdb and include only in-frame sequences with V and J called. Some clones fail to appear in such tables; in the studies checked, an unresolved V gene covers under half of the shortfall, and the cause of the remainder is unknown. Here the sample has 25,000 to 35,000 clones; about 81% occur a single time. 20% to 25% of the sample is in the top ten clones.

This entry is derived from a study of radiotherapy plus CTLA-4 blockade in lung cancer (dated by TCRdb to 2017 to 2018). As for the study more broadly: Among enrolled patients, roughly 17% had an objective response and approximately 30% reached disease control. The full study reports these points: The strongest predictors of response, as reported, were early dynamic changes in blood T cell clones along with a rise in serum interferon-beta after radiation. After treatment with radiotherapy and ipilimumab, TCR clones that came from tumors expanded in the peripheral blood.

The study evaluated CTLA-4 blockade (ipilimumab) given together with focal radiation therapy in patients who had chemo-refractory metastatic non-small-cell lung cancer. The clonotype was recovered from a human donor with non-small cell lung cancer that progressed on radiotherapy plus ipilimumab. The sequence is built from TRBV18 and TRBJ2-7; TRBD1 agrees with 8 junctional bases. The sample was peripheral blood, taken from a patient treated with radiotherapy plus ipilimumab. The DNA sequence follows: TGTGCCAGCTCACCGCCCCCCGGGACAGGAATGTCCTACGAGCAGTACTTC. It translates to CASSPPPGTGMSYEQYF.